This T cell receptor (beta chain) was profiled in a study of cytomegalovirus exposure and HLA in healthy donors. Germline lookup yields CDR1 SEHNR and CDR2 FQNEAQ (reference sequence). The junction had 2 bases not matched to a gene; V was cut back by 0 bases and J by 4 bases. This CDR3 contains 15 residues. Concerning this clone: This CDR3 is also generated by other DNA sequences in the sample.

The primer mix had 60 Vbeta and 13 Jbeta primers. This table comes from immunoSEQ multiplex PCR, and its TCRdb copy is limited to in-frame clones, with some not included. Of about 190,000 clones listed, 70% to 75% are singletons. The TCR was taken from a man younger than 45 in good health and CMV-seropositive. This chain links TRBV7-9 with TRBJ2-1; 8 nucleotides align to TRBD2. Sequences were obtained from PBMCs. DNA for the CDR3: TGTGCCAGCAGCTTAGCTAGCGGGGCTTACAATGAGCAGTTCTTC. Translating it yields CASSLASGAYNEQFF.